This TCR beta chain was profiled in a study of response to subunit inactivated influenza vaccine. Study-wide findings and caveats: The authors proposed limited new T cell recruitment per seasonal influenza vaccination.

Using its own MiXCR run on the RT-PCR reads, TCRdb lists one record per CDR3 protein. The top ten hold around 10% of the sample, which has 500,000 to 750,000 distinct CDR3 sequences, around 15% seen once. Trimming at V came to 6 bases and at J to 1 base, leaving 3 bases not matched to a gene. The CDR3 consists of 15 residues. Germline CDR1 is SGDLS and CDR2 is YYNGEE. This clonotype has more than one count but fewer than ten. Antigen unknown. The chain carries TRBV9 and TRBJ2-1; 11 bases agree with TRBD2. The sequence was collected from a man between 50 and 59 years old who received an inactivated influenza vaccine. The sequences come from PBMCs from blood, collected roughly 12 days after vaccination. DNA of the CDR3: TGTGCCAGCAACCGACTAGCGGGGTCCTACAATGAGCAGTTCTTC. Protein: CASNRLAGSYNEQFF. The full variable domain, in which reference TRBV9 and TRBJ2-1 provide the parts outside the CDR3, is DSGVTQTPKHLITATGQRVTLRCSPRSGDLSVYWYQQSLDQGLQFLIQYYNGEERAKGNILERFSAQQFPDLHSELNLSSLELGDSALYFCASNRLAGSYNEQFFGPGTRLTVL.